These 25 T cell receptor beta chains share one sample of origin, sequenced in a study of radiotherapy plus CTLA-4 blockade in lung cancer. The data were produced by immunoSEQ multiplex PCR, yet TCRdb's version contains in-frame clones alone and is incomplete. The sample carries roughly 90,000 clones, about four fifths recorded once. The sample here was peripheral blood, taken from a patient treated with radiotherapy plus ipilimumab. The receptor source for this set is a human donor with non-small cell lung cancer that progressed on radiotherapy plus ipilimumab.

The rearrangement joins TRBV10-3 to TRBJ1-1; D not certain. CDR3 size: 15 residues. Trimming pared 0 bases from V and 3 bases from J, leaving 11 bases between. Germline CDR1 ENHRY, CDR2 SYGVKD. CDR3 DNA: TGTGCCATCAGTGAGTCCAAGGGTAGGGACACTGAAGCTTTCTTT. Translated, it gives CAISESKGRDTEAFF.

V gene TRBV18 combines with J gene TRBJ2-7; D is unclear. V was cut by 0 bases and J by 2 bases, with 8 bases left in between. Germline loops: CDR1 KGHSH, CDR2 LQKENI. The CDR3 sequence is 14 residues long. CDR3 region: CASSPPSAPYEQYF. CDR3 sequence (DNA): TGTGCCAGCTCACCACCCAGCGCACCCTACGAGCAGTACTTC.

The rearrangement links TRBV2 to TRBJ1-1; possible D gene TRBD1, 6 bases. Trimming shortened V by 6 bases and J by 0 bases, and 11 bases separated the two germline ends. CDR3 length equals 14 residues. Germline V gene data show CDR1 as SNHLY and CDR2 as FYNNEI. The CDR3, as DNA: TGTGCCAGCAGGGGACACCCGATGAACACTGAAGCTTTCTTT. Translating it yields CASRGHPMNTEAFF.

This chain uses TRBV30 with TRBJ2-5; the match to TRBD2 covers 11 bases. After removal of 5 bases from V and 5 bases from J, the junction contained 10 bases not matched to a gene. This CDR3 is 15 amino acids long. CDR1 and CDR2 (germline): GTSNPN, SVGIG (reference sequence). The CDR3 loop is CAWARDTSGSETQYF. DNA of the CDR3: TGTGCCTGGGCCAGGGATACTAGCGGGAGTGAGACCCAGTACTTC.

The chain joins TRBV15 to TRBJ2-3, with 7 positions matching TRBD2. CDR3 size: 15 residues. Germline lookup yields CDR1 LNHNV and CDR2 YYDKDF (reference sequence). V lost 5 bases and J lost 0; bases outside the gene matches: 5. CDR3 bases: TGTGCCACCAGCTCCCAGCGGGGTAGCACAGATACGCAGTATTTT. This gives the protein CATSSQRGSTDTQYF.

V and J are TRBV5-1 and TRBJ2-2; TRBD2 aligns across 8 bases. CDR3 length: 15 residues. J lost 4 bases, V lost 0 bases, and 2 bases had no gene match. Germline V lookup: CDR1 SGHRS, CDR2 YFSETQ. The CDR3 DNA follows: TGCGCCAGCAGCTTGGCGGGACTAGGCACCGGGGAGCTGTTTTTT. Translation gives CASSLAGLGTGELFF.

This chain's CDR3 is CAWSVSYGYTF. The CDR3 DNA follows: TGTGCCTGGAGTGTATCTTATGGCTACACCTTC. The chain uses TRBV30 and TRBJ1-2; D ambiguous. V lost 0 bases and J lost 5, with 4 bases in between. The germline CDR1 and CDR2 sequences are GTSNPN and SVGIG (reference sequence). The CDR3 has 11 amino acids.

The chain joins TRBV6-5 to TRBJ2-5; 12 positions agree with TRBD1. V trimming: 10 bases; J trimming: 4 bases; junction bases outside the gene matches: 7. The CDR3 is 14 amino acids. Germline V gene data show CDR1 as MNHEY and CDR2 as SVGAGI. The CDR3 bases are TGTGCCACCCGGGACAGGGGGCGAGGAGAGACCCAGTACTTC. As protein: CATRDRGRGETQYF.

The chain uses TRBV6-6 and TRBJ2-7; D is undetermined. CDR3 size: 14 residues. Germline loops: CDR1 MNHNY, CDR2 SVGAGI (reference sequence). The V end lost 1 base, the J end lost 0 bases, and 7 bases lay between the germline ends. The CDR3 spells CASSYLSSSYEQYV. Here the CDR3 DNA reads TGTGCCAGCAGTTACTTAAGCAGCTCCTACGAGCAGTACGTC.

The chain employs TRBV28 and TRBJ1-2; 7 positions match TRBD1. The CDR3 runs 14 residues. The V gene end was trimmed by 8 bases and the J gene end by 4 bases; junction bases not matched to a gene: 10. CDR1 is MDHEN, CDR2 SYDVKM, per germline. CDR3 sequence: CASGPPGQLYGYTF. CDR3 nucleotides: TGTGCCAGCGGCCCTCCGGGACAGCTCTATGGCTACACCTTC.

The chain carries TRBV28 and TRBJ2-7; TRBD1 is a possible D gene (6 bases). V lost 7 bases to trimming and J lost 1 base, with 14 bases between them. CDR3 length equals 14 residues. Germline-derived CDR1 and CDR2 are MDHEN and SYDVKM. The CDR3 protein is CASNQQGESYEQYF. CDR3 coding DNA: TGTGCCAGCAATCAACAGGGTGAATCCTACGAGCAGTACTTC.

This sequence joins TRBV5-4 and TRBJ2-3; D might be TRBD1 or TRBD2, each matching 6 bases. Per germline, CDR1 SGHNT and CDR2 YYREEE (reference sequence). This CDR3 spans 15 amino acids. V was trimmed by 6 bases and J by 4 bases, leaving 18 bases between them. The CDR3 nucleotides are TGTGCCAGCAACTGGGGCCGGGGGCGTGCAGATACGCAGTATTTT. Translated, it gives CASNWGRGRADTQYF.

The chain joins TRBV9 to TRBJ2-3; a possible D gene is TRBD1 (5 bases). The ends were cut back, 0 bases at V and 4 bases at J, with 6 bases in the middle. The CDR3 spans 13 residues. CDR1 SGDLS and CDR2 YYNGEE come from the germline V gene. DNA of the CDR3: TGTGCCAGCAGCGTAGTAGGGGCAGATACGCAGTATTTT. Its translation: CASSVVGADTQYF.

The chain couples TRBV28 to TRBJ1-1; D might be TRBD1 (6 bases). The CDR3 length is 13 residues. V was trimmed by 7 bases and J by 5 bases, leaving 14 bases between them. From germline, CDR1 is MDHEN and CDR2 SYDVKM. The CDR3 DNA reads as TGTGCCAGCATGAAAAATGACAGGACTGAAGCTTTCTTT. Translating it yields CASMKNDRTEAFF.

The chain links TRBV15 to TRBJ2-7, with 8 bases identical to TRBD1. Germline CDR1 and CDR2: LNHNV and YYDKDF (reference sequence). This CDR3 is 14 amino acids long. J gave up 2 bases and V 3 bases, and 3 bases lay outside the gene matches. The CDR3 region has the DNA TGTGCCACCAGCAGCAGGGGGCAGACCTACGAGCAGTACTTC. Its translation: CATSSRGQTYEQYF.

The rearrangement links TRBV7-3 to TRBJ2-2; TRBD2 matches at 7 bases. Germline V CDR1 and CDR2: SGHTA, FQGTGA. This CDR3 comprises 15 residues. V lost 11 bases and J lost 0; bases outside the gene matches: 9. CDR3 sequence reads: CALLKGLSNTGELFF. In nucleotides, the CDR3 is TGTGCCTTACTAAAGGGACTATCGAACACCGGGGAGCTGTTTTTT.

This clone was detected many times. The chain employs TRBV5-8 and TRBJ1-1; D is perhaps TRBD1 (6 bases). Germline V lookup: CDR1 SGHTS, CDR2 YDEGEE. This CDR3 is 15 amino acids long. Trimming removed 6 bases from V and 0 bases from J, with 15 bases in between. The CDR3 region is CASTPPGTMNTEAFF. CDR3 DNA sequence: TGTGCCAGCACGCCGCCCGGGACAATGAACACTGAAGCTTTCTTT.

The chain joins TRBV9 to TRBJ1-4; TRBD1 agrees at 9 bases. The CDR3 sequence is 15 residues long. The V gene's germline CDR1 is SGDLS and CDR2 YYNGEE. V lost 4 bases and J lost 7; bases outside the gene matches: 8. CDR3 DNA: TGTGCCAGCAGCCTACAGACAGGGGGGAGTGAAAAACTGTTTTTT. Translating it yields CASSLQTGGSEKLFF.

The CDR3 loop is CASSSRGTSGSHEQFF. The CDR3 region has the DNA TGTGCCAGCAGCTCACGCGGGACTAGCGGGAGCCATGAGCAGTTCTTC. V gene TRBV7-3 combines with J gene TRBJ2-1, with TRBD2 identical over 14 bases. Germline V gene data show CDR1 as SGHTA and CDR2 as FQGTGA. This CDR3 comprises 16 residues. J was trimmed by 8 bases and V by 4 bases; bases with no gene match: 7. Looking up the rest from reference TRBV7-3 and TRBJ2-1 gives the full variable domain: GAGVSQTPSNKVTEKGKYVELRCDPISGHTALYWYRQSLGQGPEFLIYFQGTGAADDSGLPNDRFFAVRPEGSVSTLKIQRTERGDSAVYLCASSSRGTSGSHEQFFGPGTRLTVL.

The rearrangement uses TRBV30 and TRBJ1-5; 10 bases agree with TRBD1. CDR3 size: 14 residues. Germline values: CDR1 GTSNPN, CDR2 SVGIG (reference sequence). The junction had 5 bases not matched to a gene; V was cut back by 3 bases and J by 6 bases. CDR3 loop: CAWSVGQGSQPQHF. The CDR3 DNA reads TGTGCCTGGAGCGTGGGACAGGGGAGTCAGCCCCAGCATTTT.

The CDR3 here is CASSASGGLGNTIYF. The DNA of the CDR3 is TGCGCCAGCAGCGCTAGCGGGGGGCTCGGAAACACCATATATTTT. This rearrangement joins TRBV4-1 to TRBJ1-3, with D perhaps matching TRBD1 (6 bases). Per the germline V gene, CDR1 is MGHRA and CDR2 is YSYEKL. V was cut by 5 bases and J by 4 bases, with 15 bases left in between. The CDR3 contains 15 residues.

The chain employs TRBV7-9 and TRBJ2-7; D gene ambiguous. The CDR3 is 12 amino acids. The germline V and J ends were trimmed by 4 bases and 2 bases, with 6 bases remaining between them. Germline V gene data show CDR1 as SEHNR and CDR2 as FQNEAQ (reference sequence). In nucleotides, the CDR3 is TGTGCCAGCAGCTCTGATCCCTACGAGCAGTACGTC. It specifies CASSSDPYEQYV.

The rearrangement uses TRBV4-2 and TRBJ2-7; 7 nucleotides agree with TRBD2. The CDR3 has 15 residues. In germline, CDR1 is LGHNA, CDR2 YNFKEQ. V lost 0 bases and J lost 2; bases outside the gene matches: 4. The CDR3 DNA reads as TGTGCCAGCAGCCAAGAGGAGACTAGCACCTACGAGCAGTACTTC. This codes for CASSQEETSTYEQYF.

The V and J genes are TRBV7-9 and TRBJ1-5; D not resolved. Germline CDR1 and CDR2: SEHNR and FQNEAQ (reference sequence). CDR3 length: 15 residues. The V and J ends lost 5 bases and 7 bases respectively, with 18 bases between them. The CDR3: CASSPRTGEGQPQHF. CDR3 nucleotide sequence: TGTGCCAGCAGCCCGCGGACTGGGGAGGGCCAGCCCCAGCATTTT.

This clone was picked up a small number of times. The chain links TRBV28 to TRBJ1-4, with 9 bases identical to TRBD1. Trimming cost V 5 bases and J 8 bases; bases outside gene matches: 9. The CDR3 sequence is 15 residues long. CDR1 and CDR2 from the germline V gene are MDHEN and SYDVKM. CDR3 sequence reads: CASSPSGTGNEKLFF. The CDR3 nucleotides are TGTGCCAGCAGTCCCTCCGGGACAGGGAACGAAAAACTGTTTTTT.